Shown below are 29 T cell receptor beta chains from a single sample sequenced in a study of T-cell reconstitution after alpha-beta-depleted transplantation in children. It was with unique molecular identifiers that the TCRbeta library was prepared. One entry per CDR3 protein results from TCRdb running MiXCR on the PCR reads. The sample contains 250,000 to 300,000 distinct CDR3 sequences, about a tenth of which appear only once. The sample was PBMCs from the stem cell graft donor, taken from the stem cell graft. These receptor sequences come from a human donor who donated a stem cell graft to a child with SCID.

The chain is built from TRBV4-2 and TRBJ2-1, with D uncertain. V was trimmed by 0 bases and J by 10 bases, leaving 10 bases between them. CDR1 and CDR2 (germline): LGHNA, YNFKEQ. The CDR3 runs 13 residues. Here the CDR3 DNA reads TGTGCCAGCAGCCAAGATATAGCTCTAGAGCAGTTCTTC. This codes for CASSQDIALEQFF.

This clonotype was counted between two and nine times. The gene calls are TRBV5-1 and TRBJ2-5; maybe TRBD2 (7 bases). CDR1 is SGHRS, CDR2 YFSETQ, per germline. The V gene lost 3 bases and the J gene lost 5 bases, with 14 bases spanning the gap. The CDR3 totals 14 residues. The chain's CDR3 is CASSSSGGVETQYF. The CDR3 DNA reads TGCGCCAGCAGCTCTTCGGGGGGCGTTGAGACCCAGTACTTC.

This clonotype was counted only a few times. This rearrangement joins TRBV5-1 to TRBJ1-3; D may be TRBD1 (5 bases). V was trimmed by 2 bases and J by 0 bases, leaving 15 bases between them. Per germline, CDR1 SGHRS and CDR2 YFSETQ. The CDR3 runs to 17 residues. This CDR3 reads CASSLTQGEYSGNTIYF. For the CDR3, the DNA is TGCGCCAGCAGCTTAACGCAGGGCGAATACTCTGGAAACACCATATATTTT.

This clonotype occurred a few times. The chain has TRBV5-1 and TRBJ2-3; TRBD2 agrees at 11 bases. The V gene's germline CDR1 is SGHRS and CDR2 YFSETQ. The V segment lost 0 bases and the J segment 6 bases; nucleotides outside the gene matches: 6. The length of the CDR3 is 16 residues. CDR3 region: CASSLDLAGGRDTQYF. CDR3 in DNA: TGCGCCAGCAGCTTGGACCTAGCGGGGGGCAGGGATACGCAGTATTTT.

The rearrangement links TRBV3-1 to TRBJ2-7, with 8 bases aligning to TRBD1. CDR3 length: 15 amino acids. Trimming at V came to 1 base and at J to 2 bases, leaving 4 bases not matched to a gene. Germline V gene data show CDR1 as LGHDT and CDR2 as YNNKEL (reference sequence). The chain's CDR3 is CASSQVPGGPYEQYF. CDR3 in DNA: TGTGCCAGCAGCCAAGTTCCAGGGGGCCCCTACGAGCAGTACTTC.

The chain combines TRBV7-8 with TRBJ2-5, with D unclear. V was trimmed by 1 base and J by 4 bases, leaving 16 bases between them. Per germline, CDR1 SGHVS and CDR2 FQNEAQ. The CDR3 runs 16 residues. CDR3 nucleotides: TGTGCCAGCAGCTTAGTGCGAAACACCCCAGTAGAGACCCAGTACTTC. Translated: CASSLVRNTPVETQYF.

The rearrangement links TRBV7-3 to TRBJ2-6; D uncertain. The CDR3 sequence is 17 residues long. The V gene's germline CDR1 is SGHTA and CDR2 FQGTGA. Trimming removed 4 bases at V and 0 bases at J, with 13 bases between. The chain's CDR3 is CASSSSAFLSGANVLTF. The CDR3 DNA follows: TGTGCCAGCAGCTCCTCAGCCTTCCTCTCTGGGGCCAACGTCCTGACTTTC.

This clonotype was recorded at least ten times. This chain connects TRBV9 to TRBJ2-1; 8 nucleotides match TRBD2. Germline trimming cut 4 bases from V and 3 bases from J; bases unmatched to any gene: 6. The germline V gene has CDR1 SGDLS and CDR2 YYNGEE. This CDR3 contains 15 residues. CDR3 sequence (DNA): TGTGCCAGCAGCCCGCGGGGGGCTAACTACAATGAGCAGTTCTTC. Amino acid sequence: CASSPRGANYNEQFF.

The chain recombines TRBV7-9 with TRBJ2-2; D not resolved. V was pared by 2 bases and J by 3 bases, with 10 bases between. The CDR3 consists of 15 residues. The germline V gene has CDR1 SEHNR and CDR2 FQNEAQ (reference sequence). The CDR3 loop reads CASSLSVTDTGELFF. In DNA form, the CDR3 reads TGTGCCAGCAGCTTATCGGTCACGGACACCGGGGAGCTGTTTTTT.

The table lists this clonotype with a few counts. The chain recombines TRBV7-7 with TRBJ2-1; D perhaps matches TRBD1 (6 bases). The V gene's germline CDR1 is SSHAT and CDR2 FNYEAQ (reference sequence). This CDR3 region has 16 residues. V was clipped by 5 bases and J by 1 base, with 15 bases between them. The CDR3 DNA follows: TGTGCCAGCAGCAAAAGAGTGGGGGCGTCCTACAATGAGCAGTTCTTC. Protein sequence: CASSKRVGASYNEQFF.

V is TRBV12-3 or TRBV12-4 and J is TRBJ2-6, with 7 positions matching TRBD2. The J segment lost 0 bases and the V segment lost 6 bases, leaving 5 bases of the junction unmatched. The CDR3 spans 16 residues. CDR3 nucleotide sequence: TGTGCCAGCAGGCTGACTAGCCCCTCTGGGGCCAACGTCCTGACTTTC. This gives the protein CASRLTSPSGANVLTF.

To note about this clonotype: It may be a read error: a sequence one base away is much more abundant. V and J are TRBV7-8 and TRBJ2-7, with no clear D. The CDR3 spans 13 residues. Germline-derived CDR1 and CDR2 are SGHVS and FQNEAQ. V lost 1 base and J lost 3, with 7 bases in between. The chain's CDR3 is CASSLDYYYEQYF. As DNA, the CDR3 is TGTGCCAGCAGCTTAGACTACTACTACGAGCAGTACTTC. Full variable domain (missing parts from reference TRBV7-8 and TRBJ2-7): GAGVSQSPRYKVAKRGQDVALRCDPISGHVSLFWYQQALGQGPEFLTYFQNEAQLDKSGLPSDRFFAERPEGSVSTLKIQRTQQEDSAVYLCASSLDYYYEQYFGPGTRLTVT.

There are a few counts of this clonotype. The chain joins TRBV12-3 or TRBV12-4 to TRBJ1-1; 7 bases map to TRBD1. The J segment lost 7 bases and the V segment lost 3 bases, leaving 5 bases of the junction unmatched. CDR3 length equals 13 residues. DNA of the CDR3: TGTGCCAGCAGTTTTAGGGGGCAGGGTGAAGCTTTCTTT. This codes for CASSFRGQGEAFF.

This clonotype came up a few times. This chain uses TRBV29-1 with TRBJ1-2; TRBD1 is a possible D gene (5 bases). The CDR3 consists of 15 residues. Per germline, CDR1 SQVTM and CDR2 ANQGSEA. Trimming shortened V by 0 bases and J by 5 bases, and 16 bases separated the two germline ends. CDR3 protein: CSVEDKNPGPYGYTF. The CDR3 bases are TGCAGCGTTGAAGACAAAAACCCAGGGCCATATGGCTACACCTTC. The full variable domain, completed using reference TRBV29-1 and TRBJ1-2, is SAVISQKPSRDICQRGTSLTIQCQVDSQVTMMFWYRQQPGQSLTLIATANQGSEATYESGFVIDKFPISRPNLTFSTLTVSNMSPEDSSIYLCSVEDKNPGPYGYTFGSGTRLTVV.

The rearrangement uses TRBV6-5 and TRBJ2-7; D gene uncertain. This CDR3 spans 13 amino acids. Trimming cost V 6 bases and J 1 base, with 10 bases left between them. Germline V CDR1 and CDR2: MNHEY, SVGAGI. The CDR3 sequence: CASSYDGSYEQYF. The DNA of the CDR3 is TGTGCCAGCAGCTACGACGGGTCCTACGAGCAGTACTTC.

This chain links TRBV7-6 with TRBJ2-1; TRBD2 matches 10 bases. V lost 1 base to trimming and J lost 6 bases; unmatched junction nucleotides: 6. Per germline, CDR1 SGHVS and CDR2 FNYEAQ. CDR3 size: 16 residues. The CDR3 sequence: CASSLERLAGANEQFF. The CDR3, as DNA: TGTGCCAGCAGCTTAGAGAGGCTAGCGGGGGCCAATGAGCAGTTCTTC.

This clonotype was counted a few times. V gene TRBV9 combines with J gene TRBJ2-1; D remains unclear. This CDR3 contains 16 residues. Germline CDR1 is SGDLS and CDR2 is YYNGEE. The germline V and J ends were trimmed by 4 bases and 0 bases, with 14 bases remaining between them. CDR3 sequence (DNA): TGTGCCAGCAGCCCCCAGATCTTGAGCTCCTACAATGAGCAGTTCTTC. The encoded protein is CASSPQILSSYNEQFF.

V gene TRBV4-1 combines with J gene TRBJ2-2; D not resolved. This CDR3 has 14 amino acids. With 1 base removed from V and 1 base from J, the gap between germline ends came to 4 bases. CDR1 and CDR2 (germline): MGHRA, YSYEKL. The CDR3 spells CASSQAGNTGELFF. CDR3 nucleotides: TGCGCCAGCAGCCAAGCAGGGAACACCGGGGAGCTGTTTTTT.

This clonotype has more than one count but fewer than ten. The chain couples TRBV20-1 to TRBJ2-2, with D possibly matching TRBD2 (5 bases). V lost 3 bases and J 4 bases, leaving 18 bases between the germline ends. This CDR3 comprises 16 residues. Germline V gene lookup returns CDR1 DFQATT and CDR2 SNEGSKA (reference sequence). The CDR3 loop reads CSARGRGASGTGELFF. DNA of the CDR3: TGCAGTGCTAGGGGGAGAGGAGCCTCGGGCACCGGGGAGCTGTTTTTT.

This clonotype has more than one count but fewer than ten. One end of the junction varies from germline; a read error may be responsible. The chain links TRBV5-1 to TRBJ2-7; 9 positions agree with TRBD1. Germline lookup yields CDR1 SGHRS and CDR2 YFSETQ. This CDR3 comprises 12 residues. Written as DNA, the CDR3 is TGCGCCAGCAGCGCGGGACAGGGAACAGACCACTTC. Translated: CASSAGQGTDHF. Variable domain in full (rest from reference TRBV5-1 and TRBJ2-7): KAGVTQTPRYLIKTRGQQVTLSCSPISGHRSVSWYQQTPGQGLQFLFEYFSETQRNKGNFPGRFSGRQFSNSRSEMNVSTLELGDSALYLCASSAGQGTDHFGPGTRLTVT.

V and J are TRBV5-6 and TRBJ1-5; TRBD1 matches 9 bases. Trimming took 5 bases from V and 3 from J; bases not matched to a gene: 9. The germline gives CDR1 SGHDT, CDR2 YYEEEE. The CDR3 is made up of 16 amino acids. The CDR3 here is CASSTGGAFINQPQHF. In nucleotides, the CDR3 is TGTGCCAGCAGTACAGGGGGCGCCTTCATCAATCAGCCCCAGCATTTT.

This clonotype was counted many times. Mismatch with germline at one junction end may stem from a read error. The chain combines TRBV12-3 or TRBV12-4 with TRBJ1-5; D not resolved. This CDR3 comprises 11 residues. CDR3 protein: CASSLGQPQHF. CDR3 coding DNA: TGTGCCAGCAGCTTAGGTCAGCCCCAGCATTTT.

In this sample, this clonotype turned up a few times. The chain uses TRBV3-1 and TRBJ2-1; 11 bases map to TRBD2. The CDR3 loop spans 15 amino acids. Germline-derived CDR1 and CDR2 are LGHDT and YNNKEL (reference sequence). V lost 1 base to trimming and J lost 10 bases; unmatched junction nucleotides: 6. The CDR3 loop is CASSQVPSGGLEQFF. CDR3 coding DNA: TGTGCCAGCAGCCAAGTACCTAGCGGGGGGCTGGAGCAGTTCTTC.

This clonotype was detected many times. The V call is TRBV5-1, the J call TRBJ2-5; 8 nucleotides agree with TRBD2. The CDR3 contains 16 residues. Trimming removed 0 bases from V and 5 bases from J; junction bases left unmatched: 9. Germline CDR1 SGHRS, CDR2 YFSETQ. The CDR3 region has the DNA TGCGCCAGCAGCTTGGTGCCCGGGGGGGCCTCGGAGACCCAGTACTTC. Its protein product is CASSLVPGGASETQYF. The full variable domain, with the rest looked up from reference TRBV5-1 and TRBJ2-5, is KAGVTQTPRYLIKTRGQQVTLSCSPISGHRSVSWYQQTPGQGLQFLFEYFSETQRNKGNFPGRFSGRQFSNSRSEMNVSTLELGDSALYLCASSLVPGGASETQYFGPGTRLLVL.

This clonotype was counted ten times or more. The chain is built from TRBV10-1 and TRBJ2-5, with TRBD1 identical over 8 bases. The CDR3 length is 14 residues. V shed 2 bases, J shed 6 bases, and the junction held 5 bases outside the gene matches. CDR1 WNHNN and CDR2 SYGVQD come from the germline V gene (reference sequence). CDR3 bases: TGCGCCAGCAGTGAGCATGGACAGGGAAAGACCCAGTACTTC. Translating it yields CASSEHGQGKTQYF.

The chain uses TRBV5-6 and TRBJ2-1; TRBD1 aligns across 8 bases. CDR3 length: 13 amino acids. Germline V lookup: CDR1 SGHDT, CDR2 YYEEEE. V was clipped by 4 bases and J by 6 bases; unmatched bases: 3. The CDR3 region has the DNA TGTGCCAGCAGCCCTGACAGGGGCAATGAGCAGTTCTTC. Its protein is CASSPDRGNEQFF.

V usage is TRBV4-1 and J usage is TRBJ2-5, with D possibly TRBD1 on 5 matching bases. The CDR3 covers 18 residues. Germline CDR1 is MGHRA and CDR2 is YSYEKL. The V end was cut by 0 bases, the J end by 1 base, with 18 bases between. Here the CDR3 reads CASSQESQGAPPQETQYF. The CDR3 DNA reads TGCGCCAGCAGCCAAGAATCTCAAGGGGCGCCTCCCCAAGAGACCCAGTACTTC.

The chain is built from TRBV5-1 and TRBJ2-1; TRBD2 matches 7 bases. V gave up 4 bases and J gave up 0 bases; unmatched junction bases: 4. The CDR3 runs to 15 residues. CDR1 SGHRS and CDR2 YFSETQ come from the germline V gene. This CDR3 reads CASSTSSGSYNEQFF. The CDR3 DNA follows: TGCGCCAGCAGCACTTCTAGCGGCTCCTACAATGAGCAGTTCTTC.

This clonotype was counted between two and nine times. The chain combines TRBV5-4 with TRBJ1-2, with 7 bases that match TRBD1. Trimming took 4 bases from V and 6 from J; bases not matched to a gene: 6. The CDR3 runs to 13 residues. Germline loops: CDR1 SGHNT, CDR2 YYREEE (reference sequence). The CDR3 DNA follows: TGTGCCAGCAGCCGAGGACAGGAGGATGGCTACACCTTC. It codes for CASSRGQEDGYTF.